Listed below are T cell receptor beta chains from one sample, sequenced in a study of shared clonotypes between healthy human individuals. The repertoire was sequenced with immunoSEQ multiplex PCR; TCRdb's copy has only in-frame clones and lacks some. The sample holds approximately 500,000 clones, about 80% seen once. Material: PBMCs. Receptor source: a woman in her thirties or forties in good health. Some clones in this sample may be carry-over from other donors' samples. Both conserved end residues are part of each CDR3. Fields, in order: clone size, J gene, V gene, CDR3 protein. Clone size is shown for a subset of rows, as once, few, many or a class of expanded clone.

. | TRBJ2-3 | TRBV6-5 | CASRITSGRTDTQYF
. | TRBJ1-2 | TRBV9 | CASRSSQGAMGYTF
. | TRBJ1-3 | TRBV6-1 | CASSSGNRGYNTIYF
. | TRBJ2-7 | TRBV30 | CAWSKAGVYEQYF
. | TRBJ2-7 | TRBV11-2 | CASSLELAGAGYEQYF
. | TRBJ2-1 | TRBV18 | CASSGTGGAYNEQFF
. | TRBJ2-2 | TRBV11-1 | CASSYSRLATLPGELFF
. | TRBJ2-5 | TRBV7-9 | CASSQTKFQETQYF
. | TRBJ2-3 | TRBV20-1 | CSAEGTATQYF
. | TRBJ1-2 | TRBV20-1 | CSATGYGYTF
. | TRBJ2-7 | TRBV5-1 | CASSPGRSYEQYF
. | TRBJ1-2 | TRBV6-1 | CASSRTENYGYTF
few | TRBJ1-1 | TRBV30 | CAWGTATAFF
. | TRBJ2-5 | TRBV6-1 | CASSDISGRRRETQYF
. | TRBJ2-3 | TRBV6-5 | CASSYLAGTADTQYF
once | TRBJ2-7 | TRBV2 | CASSRTSGSYYEQYF
once | TRBJ2-2 | TRBV28 | CASSLRVQNTGELFF
. | TRBJ1-2 | TRBV30 | CAWSGVGGTVYGYTF
. | TRBJ2-2 | TRBV7-2 | CASSSGLAANTGELFF
. | TRBJ2-2 | TRBV30 | CAWSMTSDTGELFF
. | TRBJ2-7 | TRBV9 | CASSVTGTPSYEQYF
. | TRBJ1-4 | TRBV7-9 | CASSLRQGGGWREKLFF
. | TRBJ2-7 | TRBV5-1 | CASSLVTSASYEQYF